These 27 T cell receptor beta chains were sequenced from one sample in a study of identical twins. TCRdb passed the 5' RACE reads through MiXCR, listing each CDR3 protein once. The table has about 890,000 distinct CDR3 sequences, around 12% seen once; the top ten hold roughly 1.6%. These data also featured in a second study, about yellow fever vaccine responses in identical twins.

Sequenced material: PBMCs. Receptors were obtained from a woman younger than 30 in good health.

This clonotype came up many times. The CDR3 region has the DNA TGTGCCAGTACCCGGGACGCAGGGGCAGATACGCAGTATTTT. Protein sequence: CASTRDAGADTQYF. The J gene is TRBJ2-3, the V gene TRBV12-3 or TRBV12-4; tentatively, D is TRBD1 (6 bases). V lost 9 bases to trimming and J lost 4 bases, with 17 bases between them. This CDR3 contains 14 residues.

This clonotype was counted between two and nine times. The rearrangement uses TRBV6-1 and TRBJ2-1; a weak D match, TRBD1 (6 bases). The V end was cut by 7 bases, the J end by 4 bases, with 17 bases between. This CDR3 region has 15 residues. The V gene's germline CDR1 is MNHNS and CDR2 SASEGT. The CDR3 sequence is CASMRTDFLYNEQFF. DNA of the CDR3: TGTGCCAGCATGAGGACAGATTTTTTATACAATGAGCAGTTCTTC.

This chain uses TRBV24-1 with TRBJ2-3, with 9 nucleotides matching TRBD1. Germline trimming cut 3 bases from V and 4 bases from J; bases unmatched to any gene: 4. Germline V gives CDR1 KGHDR, CDR2 SFDVKD. CDR3 length: 15 residues. CDR3 coding DNA: TGTGCCACCAGTGATCGGGACAGGGTAGCAGATACGCAGTATTTT. This translates into CATSDRDRVADTQYF.

This clonotype was recorded at least ten times. J is TRBJ2-1 and V is TRBV7-9; D is unresolved. Trimming took 8 bases from V and 4 from J, leaving 12 bases between them. The CDR3 is 13 amino acids. Germline-derived CDR1 and CDR2 are SEHNR and FQNEAQ (reference sequence). CDR3 nucleotides: TGTGCCAGCGGATTGGCTGGGTACAATGAGCAGTTCTTC. Translation: CASGLAGYNEQFF.

This clonotype appeared many times. V and J are TRBV24-1 and TRBJ2-3; possibly TRBD1 for D (6 bases). The CDR3 spans 13 residues. The ends were cut back, 4 bases at V and 7 bases at J, with 11 bases in the middle. Germline V CDR1 and CDR2: KGHDR, SFDVKD. The DNA of the CDR3 is TGTGCCACCAGTGAACAGGGAACCCATACGCAGTATTTT. This encodes CATSEQGTHTQYF.

The chain joins TRBV5-1 to TRBJ2-5; TRBD2 is a possible D gene (5 bases). The germline V and J ends were trimmed by 1 base and 1 base, with 14 bases remaining between them. Germline V gene data show CDR1 as SGHRS and CDR2 as YFSETQ. The CDR3 consists of 16 residues. The CDR3 protein is CASSLSGMTVQETQYF. In nucleotides, the CDR3 is TGCGCCAGCAGCTTGTCGGGGATGACGGTCCAAGAGACCCAGTACTTC.

The CDR3 is CASSPGGKGQETQYF. DNA for the CDR3: TGTGCCAGCAGCCCGGGGGGAAAAGGCCAAGAGACCCAGTACTTC. The J gene is TRBJ2-5, the V gene TRBV6-1; TRBD2 matches at 7 bases. J was trimmed by 1 base and V by 6 bases; bases with no gene match: 8. CDR1 and CDR2 (germline): MNHNS, SASEGT. The CDR3 contains 15 residues.

This clonotype has just one count. The chain uses TRBV12-3 or TRBV12-4 and TRBJ2-3; 12 bases match TRBD2. Germline trimming cut 3 bases from V and 7 bases from J; bases unmatched to any gene: 2. The CDR3 spans 14 residues. CDR3 in amino acids: CASSFGTSGHTQYF. The DNA for the CDR3 is TGTGCCAGCAGTTTCGGGACTAGCGGGCATACGCAGTATTTT.

This clonotype showed up many times. The V call is TRBV7-9, the J call TRBJ2-3; perhaps TRBD1 as D (6 bases). The CDR3 runs to 15 residues. Germline values: CDR1 SEHNR, CDR2 FQNEAQ (reference sequence). V was trimmed by 0 bases and J by 3 bases, leaving 10 bases between them. The CDR3 DNA reads as TGTGCCAGCAGCTTAGCTGGACAGAGTACAGATACGCAGTATTTT. Protein: CASSLAGQSTDTQYF.

The chain combines TRBV20-1 with TRBJ2-7, with 8 bases lining up with TRBD2. Trimming cost V 6 bases and J 0 bases; bases outside gene matches: 7. CDR1 DFQATT and CDR2 SNEGSKA come from the germline V gene (reference sequence). The CDR3 consists of 14 residues. The CDR3 reads CSAAPSGPSYEQYF. Written as DNA, the CDR3 is TGCAGTGCGGCACCTAGCGGGCCCTCCTACGAGCAGTACTTC.

This clonotype was detected ten times or more. The rearrangement uses TRBV6-5 and TRBJ1-2, with D perhaps TRBD1 (5 bases). This CDR3 spans 16 amino acids. In germline, CDR1 is MNHEY, CDR2 SVGAGI. Trimming shortened V by 2 bases and J by 4 bases, and 17 bases separated the two germline ends. CDR3 nucleotide sequence: TGTGCCAGCAGTTACACCCGGACACCCGAGGGCTATGGCTACACCTTC. Residues: CASSYTRTPEGYGYTF.

The rearrangement joins TRBV20-1 to TRBJ2-1; 11 nucleotides line up with TRBD2. Germline-derived CDR1 and CDR2 are DFQATT and SNEGSKA (reference sequence). The CDR3 has 14 amino acids. J gave up 5 bases and V 7 bases, and 7 bases lay outside the gene matches. DNA for the CDR3: TGCAGTGTCCAACTAGCGGGAGCAAACAATGAGCAGTTCTTC. This codes for CSVQLAGANNEQFF.

Only a few counts were recorded for this clonotype. This chain connects TRBV11-2 to TRBJ1-1; no firm D call. Germline-derived CDR1 and CDR2 are SGHAT and FQNNGV. The CDR3 contains 15 residues. V was pared by 2 bases and J by 1 base, with 11 bases between. DNA of the CDR3: TGTGCCAGCAGCTTATATGCAGGTGGGAACACTGAAGCTTTCTTT. This codes for CASSLYAGGNTEAFF.

The rearrangement uses TRBV29-1 and TRBJ2-7; D is unresolved. This CDR3 has 16 residues. Germline V CDR1 and CDR2: SQVTM, ANQGSEA. The ends were cut back, 6 bases at V and 3 bases at J, with 24 bases in the middle. The CDR3: CSVFAIRSSVGYEQYV. In DNA form, the CDR3 reads TGCAGCGTCTTTGCAATCAGGTCATCGGTAGGCTACGAGCAGTACGTC.

This chain uses TRBV11-2 with TRBJ1-1; no clear D gene. The CDR3 consists of 13 residues. From germline, CDR1 is SGHAT and CDR2 FQNNGV. The V end was cut by 6 bases, the J end by 4 bases, with 12 bases between. CDR3 in amino acids: CASSPERSTEAFF. DNA for the CDR3: TGTGCCAGCAGTCCCGAAAGAAGCACTGAAGCTTTCTTT.

This clonotype was seen at least ten times. The V and J genes are TRBV27 and TRBJ2-2; D might be TRBD1 (6 bases). Trimming removed 2 bases from V and 0 bases from J, with 13 bases in between. The germline CDR1 and CDR2 sequences are MNHEY and SMNVEV (reference sequence). This CDR3 has 17 residues. The CDR3 DNA sequence: TGTGCCAGCAGTTTAAGATGGGGGCATTCGAACACCGGGGAGCTGTTTTTT. Its translation is CASSLRWGHSNTGELFF.

The rearrangement joins TRBV11-1 to TRBJ2-1; possibly TRBD1 for D (5 bases). Germline CDR1 is SGHAT and CDR2 is FQDESV (reference sequence). The CDR3 has 20 amino acids. V gave up 3 bases and J gave up 3 bases, with 27 bases separating them. The CDR3 DNA follows: TGTGCCAGCAGCTTTTATCAGGGATCACATATTCACCAGGTCTACAATGAGCAGTTCTTC. Translation: CASSFYQGSHIHQVYNEQFF.

This clonotype showed up just a few times. The chain combines TRBV11-2 with TRBJ2-1; 11 nucleotides agree with TRBD1. Germline lookup yields CDR1 SGHAT and CDR2 FQNNGV. This CDR3 spans 17 amino acids. Trimming removed 4 bases from V and 5 bases from J; junction bases left unmatched: 10. Written as DNA, the CDR3 is TGTGCCAGCAGCTACCTAGTCGGACAGGGGGCGAACAATGAGCAGTTCTTC. Amino acids: CASSYLVGQGANNEQFF.

The J gene is TRBJ2-4, the V gene TRBV18; possibly TRBD2 for D (5 bases). The CDR3 sequence is 18 residues long. Germline CDR1 is KGHSH and CDR2 is LQKENI. Trimming removed 0 bases from V and 0 bases from J, with 15 bases in between. The CDR3: CASSPPVGGGGAKNIQYF. The DNA of the CDR3 is TGTGCCAGCTCACCACCGGTCGGAGGTGGAGGAGCCAAAAACATTCAGTACTTC.

V is TRBV7-3 and J is TRBJ2-1, with 11 positions matching TRBD2. The CDR3 runs 17 residues. Germline V gene lookup returns CDR1 SGHTA and CDR2 FQGTGA. J was trimmed by 2 bases and V by 5 bases; bases with no gene match: 8. CDR3 DNA: TGTGCCAGCAGCGAAACTAGCGGGGGACCCACCTACAATGAGCAGTTCTTC. This gives the protein CASSETSGGPTYNEQFF.

This clonotype was recorded a few times. The gene calls are TRBV7-3 and TRBJ2-5; 10 nucleotides align to TRBD2. This CDR3 comprises 17 residues. From germline, CDR1 is SGHTA and CDR2 FQGTGA. J was trimmed by 4 bases and V by 2 bases; bases with no gene match: 10. In nucleotides, the CDR3 is TGTGCCAGCAGCTTATTCCCTAGCGGGAGAGGAAGAGAGACCCAGTACTTC. Translated: CASSLFPSGRGRETQYF.

A few counts support this clonotype. The chain is built from TRBV3-1 and TRBJ1-2; no definite D call. Deletions cut 4 bases from V and 2 bases from J, with 11 bases between. CDR1 is LGHDT and CDR2 is YNNKEL in the germline V gene (reference sequence). CDR3 size: 14 residues. The CDR3, as DNA: TGTGCCAGCAGCCCGGCTTGGCTAAACTATGGCTACACCTTC. Protein sequence: CASSPAWLNYGYTF.

This chain uses TRBV5-6 with TRBJ2-7; TRBD1 is a possible D gene (5 bases). With 1 base removed from V and 3 bases from J, the gap between germline ends came to 14 bases. The V gene's germline CDR1 is SGHDT and CDR2 YYEEEE. The CDR3 totals 15 residues. CDR3 loop: CASSLSGSLGYEQYV. Written as DNA, the CDR3 is TGTGCCAGCAGCTTGTCAGGGTCCCTCGGCTACGAGCAGTACGTC.

The CDR3 DNA sequence: TGTGCCAGCAGCTTAGGGGACCGGGAATCTAATGAAAAACTGTTTTTT. This translates into CASSLGDRESNEKLFF. The gene calls are TRBV7-9 and TRBJ1-4, with a weak D call TRBD1 (5 bases). V lost 1 base to trimming and J lost 3 bases, with 12 bases between them. Germline loops: CDR1 SEHNR, CDR2 FQNEAQ (reference sequence). The CDR3 length is 16 residues.

This clonotype has only a few counts. This chain uses TRBV24-1 with TRBJ2-7, with no clear D. This CDR3 comprises 17 residues. Looked up from germline, CDR1 is KGHDR and CDR2 is SFDVKD. Trimming left V 3 bases short and J 7 bases short, with 24 bases between. For the CDR3, the DNA is TGTGCCACCAGTGATCTCCCTCCGGGCCGCCCTCCCGGGGAGCAGTACTTC. Translating it yields CATSDLPPGRPPGEQYF.

This clonotype was recorded at least ten times. This chain links TRBV20-1 with TRBJ2-7; D call uncertain. The CDR3 has 13 residues. V shed 6 bases and J shed 0 bases, with 12 bases lying between them. Germline values: CDR1 DFQATT, CDR2 SNEGSKA (reference sequence). CDR3 loop: CSAWDISSYEQYF. The CDR3 nucleotides are TGCAGTGCATGGGATATAAGCTCCTACGAGCAGTACTTC.

V usage is TRBV7-3 and J usage is TRBJ2-3, with 12 bases that match TRBD2. Germline V gene sequence: CDR1 SGHTA, CDR2 FQGTGA. This CDR3 spans 17 amino acids. Trimming took 5 bases from V and 4 from J; bases not matched to a gene: 10. The CDR3 DNA sequence: TGTGCCAGCAGCGTCGGACTAGCGGGAAGAAACGCAGATACGCAGTATTTT. It encodes CASSVGLAGRNADTQYF.